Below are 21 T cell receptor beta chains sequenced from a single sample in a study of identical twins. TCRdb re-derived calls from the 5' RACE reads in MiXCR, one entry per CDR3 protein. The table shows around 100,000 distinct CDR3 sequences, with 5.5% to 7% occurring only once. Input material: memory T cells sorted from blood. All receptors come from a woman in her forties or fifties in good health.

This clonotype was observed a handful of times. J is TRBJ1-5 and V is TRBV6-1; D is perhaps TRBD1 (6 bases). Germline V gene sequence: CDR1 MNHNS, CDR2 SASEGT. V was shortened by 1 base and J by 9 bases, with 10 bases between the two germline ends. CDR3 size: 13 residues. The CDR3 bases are TGTGCCAGCAGTGAAGGAACAGGGCGGCCCCAGCATTTT. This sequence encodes CASSEGTGRPQHF.

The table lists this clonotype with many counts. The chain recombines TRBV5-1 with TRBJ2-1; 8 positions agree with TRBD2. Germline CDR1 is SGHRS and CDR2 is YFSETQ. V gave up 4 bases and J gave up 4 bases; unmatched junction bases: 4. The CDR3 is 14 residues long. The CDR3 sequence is CASSTGLGYNEQFF. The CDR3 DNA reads TGCGCCAGCAGCACGGGACTAGGGTACAATGAGCAGTTCTTC.

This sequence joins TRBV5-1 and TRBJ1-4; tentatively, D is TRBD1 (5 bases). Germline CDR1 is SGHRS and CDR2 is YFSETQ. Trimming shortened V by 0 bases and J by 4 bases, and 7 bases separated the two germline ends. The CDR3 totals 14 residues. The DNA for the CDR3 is TGCGCCAGCAGCTTGGAGGGGAATAATGAAAAACTGTTTTTT. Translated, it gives CASSLEGNNEKLFF.

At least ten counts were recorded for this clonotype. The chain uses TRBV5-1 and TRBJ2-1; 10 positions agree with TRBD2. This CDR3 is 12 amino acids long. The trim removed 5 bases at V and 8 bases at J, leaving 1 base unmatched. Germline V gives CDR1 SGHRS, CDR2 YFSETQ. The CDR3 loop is CASRLAGHEQFF. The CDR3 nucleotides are TGCGCCAGCAGACTAGCGGGACATGAGCAGTTCTTC.

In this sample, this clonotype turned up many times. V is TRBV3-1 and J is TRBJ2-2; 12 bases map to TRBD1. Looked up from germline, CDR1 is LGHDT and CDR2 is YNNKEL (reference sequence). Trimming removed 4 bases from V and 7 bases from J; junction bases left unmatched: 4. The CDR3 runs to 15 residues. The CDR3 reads CASSLGTGGIGELFF. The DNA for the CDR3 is TGTGCCAGCAGCCTCGGGACAGGGGGCATCGGGGAGCTGTTTTTT.

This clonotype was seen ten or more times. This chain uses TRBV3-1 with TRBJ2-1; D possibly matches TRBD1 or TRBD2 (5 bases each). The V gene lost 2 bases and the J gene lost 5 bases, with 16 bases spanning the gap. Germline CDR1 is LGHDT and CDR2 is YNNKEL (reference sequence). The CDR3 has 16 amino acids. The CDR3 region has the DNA TGTGCCAGCAGCCAAACCCCCGGGGCGGGCAACAATGAGCAGTTCTTC. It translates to CASSQTPGAGNNEQFF.

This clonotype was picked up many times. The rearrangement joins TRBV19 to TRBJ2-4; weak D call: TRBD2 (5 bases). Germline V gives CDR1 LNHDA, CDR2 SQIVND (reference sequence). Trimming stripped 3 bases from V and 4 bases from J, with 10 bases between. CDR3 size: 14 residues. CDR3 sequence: CASSIRDTKNIQYF. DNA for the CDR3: TGTGCCAGTAGTATCCGGGATACGAAAAACATTCAGTACTTC.

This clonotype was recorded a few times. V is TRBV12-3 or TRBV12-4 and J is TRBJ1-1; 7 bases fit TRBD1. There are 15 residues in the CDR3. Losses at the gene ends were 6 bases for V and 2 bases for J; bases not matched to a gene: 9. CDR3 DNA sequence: TGTGCCAGCAGGCCTTACAGGGGCCTCAACACTGAAGCTTTCTTT. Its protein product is CASRPYRGLNTEAFF.

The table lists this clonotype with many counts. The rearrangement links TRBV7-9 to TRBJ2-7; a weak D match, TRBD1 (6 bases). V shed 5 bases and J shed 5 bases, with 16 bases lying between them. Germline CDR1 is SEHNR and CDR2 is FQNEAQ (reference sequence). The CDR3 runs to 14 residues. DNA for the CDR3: TGTGCCAGCAGCCCCGGACAGTGGAACGACGAGCAGTACTTC. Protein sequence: CASSPGQWNDEQYF.

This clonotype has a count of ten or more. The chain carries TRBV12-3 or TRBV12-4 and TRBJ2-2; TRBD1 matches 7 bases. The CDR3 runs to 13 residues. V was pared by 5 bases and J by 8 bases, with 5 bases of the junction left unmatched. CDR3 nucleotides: TGTGCCAGCAGTCTAGACAGGGTGGGGGAGCTGTTTTTT. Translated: CASSLDRVGELFF.

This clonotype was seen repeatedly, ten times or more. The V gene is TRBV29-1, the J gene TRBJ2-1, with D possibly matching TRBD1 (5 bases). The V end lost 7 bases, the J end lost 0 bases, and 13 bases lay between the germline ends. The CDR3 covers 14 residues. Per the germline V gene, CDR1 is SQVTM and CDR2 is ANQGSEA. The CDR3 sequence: CSALTERSYNEQFF. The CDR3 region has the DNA TGCAGCGCCCTGACAGAACGCTCCTACAATGAGCAGTTCTTC.

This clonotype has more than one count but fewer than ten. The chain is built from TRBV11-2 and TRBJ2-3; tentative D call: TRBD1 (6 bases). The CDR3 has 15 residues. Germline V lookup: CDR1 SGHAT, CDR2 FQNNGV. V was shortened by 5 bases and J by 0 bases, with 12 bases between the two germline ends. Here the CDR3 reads CASSLQGLSTDTQYF. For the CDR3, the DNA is TGTGCCAGCAGCCTACAGGGCCTTAGCACAGATACGCAGTATTTT.

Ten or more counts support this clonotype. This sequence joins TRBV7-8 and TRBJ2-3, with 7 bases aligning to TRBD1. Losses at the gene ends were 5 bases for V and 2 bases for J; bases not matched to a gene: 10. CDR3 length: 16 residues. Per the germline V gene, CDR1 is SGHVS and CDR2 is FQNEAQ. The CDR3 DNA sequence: TGTGCCAGCAGCCTCCGCCAGACAGGGTACACAGATACGCAGTATTTT. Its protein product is CASSLRQTGYTDTQYF.

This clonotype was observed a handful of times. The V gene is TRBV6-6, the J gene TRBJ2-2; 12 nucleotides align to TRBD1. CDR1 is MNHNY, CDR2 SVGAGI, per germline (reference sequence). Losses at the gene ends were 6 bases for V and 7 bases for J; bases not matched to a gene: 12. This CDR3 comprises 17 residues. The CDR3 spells CASSLQSGTGGFGELFF. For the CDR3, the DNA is TGTGCCAGCAGCCTTCAATCCGGGACAGGGGGCTTCGGGGAGCTGTTTTTT.

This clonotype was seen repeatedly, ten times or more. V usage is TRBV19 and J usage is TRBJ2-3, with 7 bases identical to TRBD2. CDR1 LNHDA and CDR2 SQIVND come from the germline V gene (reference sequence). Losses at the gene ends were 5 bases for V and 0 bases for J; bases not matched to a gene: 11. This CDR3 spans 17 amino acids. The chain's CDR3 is CASSPRRSGTSTDTQYF. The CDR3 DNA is TGTGCCAGTAGTCCACGGAGGAGCGGGACTAGCACAGATACGCAGTATTTT.

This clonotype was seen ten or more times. The CDR3 nucleotides read TGCAGCGTCCAGACAGGGGCTGGGAACACTGAAGCTTTCTTT. Residues: CSVQTGAGNTEAFF. The chain has TRBV29-1 and TRBJ1-1, with 8 bases aligning to TRBD1. J gave up 1 base and V 6 bases, and 7 bases lay outside the gene matches. This CDR3 is built from 14 residues. Germline CDR1 reads SQVTM; CDR2 reads ANQGSEA.

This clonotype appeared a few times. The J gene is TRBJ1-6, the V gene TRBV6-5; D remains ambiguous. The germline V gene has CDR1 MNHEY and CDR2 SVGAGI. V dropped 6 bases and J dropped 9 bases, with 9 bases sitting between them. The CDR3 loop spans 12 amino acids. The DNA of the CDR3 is TGTGCCAGCAGAGTTCAGCGTTCACCCCTCCACTTT. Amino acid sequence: CASRVQRSPLHF.

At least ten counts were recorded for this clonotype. CDR3 sequence (DNA): TGTGCCAGCAGTACCAGGGGGGCTTATAGCAATCAGCCCCAGCATTTT. Its translation is CASSTRGAYSNQPQHF. The chain combines TRBV5-6 with TRBJ1-5; 7 bases align to TRBD1. The CDR3 covers 16 residues. In germline, CDR1 is SGHDT, CDR2 YYEEEE. Trimming cost V 5 bases and J 0 bases; bases outside gene matches: 8.

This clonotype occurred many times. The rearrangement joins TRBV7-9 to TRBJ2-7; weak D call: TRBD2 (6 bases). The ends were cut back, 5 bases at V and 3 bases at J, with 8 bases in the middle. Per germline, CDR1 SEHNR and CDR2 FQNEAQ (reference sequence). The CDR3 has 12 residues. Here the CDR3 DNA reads TGTGCCAGCAGCGTGGGAGGCTACGAGCAGTACTTC. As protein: CASSVGGYEQYF.

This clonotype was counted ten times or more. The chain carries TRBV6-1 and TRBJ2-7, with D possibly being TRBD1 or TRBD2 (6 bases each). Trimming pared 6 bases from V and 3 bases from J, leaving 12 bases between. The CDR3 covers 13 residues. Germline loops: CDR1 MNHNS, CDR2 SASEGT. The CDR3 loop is CASSGGLDYEQYV. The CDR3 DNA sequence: TGTGCCAGCAGCGGGGGCTTGGACTACGAGCAGTACGTC.

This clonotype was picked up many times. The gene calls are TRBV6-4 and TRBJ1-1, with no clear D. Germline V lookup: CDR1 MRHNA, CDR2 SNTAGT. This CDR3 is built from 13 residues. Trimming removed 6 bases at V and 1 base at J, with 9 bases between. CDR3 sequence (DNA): TGTGCCAGCAGCCGAGACGGGAACACTGAAGCTTTCTTT. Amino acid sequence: CASSRDGNTEAFF.